This T cell receptor (beta chain) was recovered during a study of cytomegalovirus exposure and HLA in healthy donors. The data were produced by immunoSEQ multiplex PCR, yet TCRdb's version contains in-frame clones alone and is incomplete. The table has almost 65,000 clones, approximately 90% seen once. The V gene's germline CDR1 is LNHDA and CDR2 SQIVND (reference sequence). Trimming took off 3 bases at V and 1 base at J, with 16 bases between the two ends. The CDR3 extends over 16 amino acids. Sequencing used PBMCs. The TCR originated in a woman in her late teens or twenties in good health and CMV-seronegative. The chain uses TRBV19 and TRBJ2-7; no clear D. The CDR3 bases are TGTGCCAGTAGTATTTCACTGGCAGACTTTTCCTACGAGCAGTACTTC. Protein: CASSISLADFSYEQYF.